This TCR beta chain appears in the sequencing data of a study of response to subunit inactivated influenza vaccine. Study results and caveats: There was a suggestion from the authors that each seasonal influenza vaccination recruits few new T cells.

The CDR3 has 14 residues. J was trimmed by 7 bases and V by 6 bases; bases with no gene match: 9. Per germline, CDR1 ENHRY and CDR2 SYGVKD. TCRdb itself ran the RT-PCR reads through MiXCR, one entry per CDR3 protein. The profile shows 400,000 to 650,000 distinct CDR3 sequences, approximately 7.3% of them singletons. A remark on this clonotype: The antigen is unknown.

The chain has TRBV10-3 and TRBJ2-1; TRBD2 matches at 7 bases. The specimen comprised PBMCs from blood, sampled around 25 months after vaccination. The clonotype was recovered from a man between 50 and 75 years old who received an inactivated influenza vaccine. The CDR3 here is CAIRSGLEVNEQFF. CDR3 DNA sequence: TGTGCCATCAGGAGCGGACTAGAGGTGAATGAGCAGTTCTTC.